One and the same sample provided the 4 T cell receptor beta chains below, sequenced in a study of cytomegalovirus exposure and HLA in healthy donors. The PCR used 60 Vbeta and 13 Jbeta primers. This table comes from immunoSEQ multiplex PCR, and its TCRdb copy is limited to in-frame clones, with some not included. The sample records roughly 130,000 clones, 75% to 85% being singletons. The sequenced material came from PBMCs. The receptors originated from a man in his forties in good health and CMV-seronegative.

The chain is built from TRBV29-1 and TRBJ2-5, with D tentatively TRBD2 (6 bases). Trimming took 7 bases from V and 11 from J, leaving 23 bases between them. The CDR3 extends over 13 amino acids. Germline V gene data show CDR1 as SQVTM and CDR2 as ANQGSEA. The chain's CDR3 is CSGGDGPLGEQYF. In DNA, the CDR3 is TGCAGCGGGGGGGACGGACCTCTCGGAGAGCAGTACTTC.

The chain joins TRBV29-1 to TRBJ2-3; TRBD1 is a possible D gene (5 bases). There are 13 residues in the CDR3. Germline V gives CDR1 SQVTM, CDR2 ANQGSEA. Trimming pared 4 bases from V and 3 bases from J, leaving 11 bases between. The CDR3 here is CSVVGRTTDTQYF. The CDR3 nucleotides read TGCAGCGTTGTGGGGCGGACGACAGATACGCAGTATTTT.

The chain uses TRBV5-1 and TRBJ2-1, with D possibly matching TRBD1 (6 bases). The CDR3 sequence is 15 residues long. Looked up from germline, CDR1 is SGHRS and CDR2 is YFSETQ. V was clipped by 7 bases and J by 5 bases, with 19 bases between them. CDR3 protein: CASVPYAGANNEQFF. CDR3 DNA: TGCGCCAGCGTCCCGTATGCAGGGGCCAACAATGAGCAGTTCTTC.

The DNA for the CDR3 is TGTGCCAGCAGCCTCGGACTAGCGGGAAAGGTCACCGGGGAGCTGTTTTTT. Protein sequence: CASSLGLAGKVTGELFF. This chain uses TRBV5-6 with TRBJ2-2, with TRBD2 matching 12 bases. CDR3 length: 17 amino acids. V was clipped by 4 bases and J by 4 bases; unmatched bases: 8. The germline V gene has CDR1 SGHDT and CDR2 YYEEEE.